This paragraph covers one T cell receptor (beta chain) sequence. The repertoire was sequenced with immunoSEQ multiplex PCR; TCRdb's copy has only in-frame clones and lacks some. The table shows some 130,000 clones, with 89% occurring only once. The sample belongs to a study of T cell responses to AZD1222 COVID-19 vaccine. After removal of 1 base from V and 0 bases from J, the junction contained 14 bases not matched to a gene. The CDR3 extends over 22 amino acids. The germline V gene encodes CDR1 LGHNA and CDR2 YSLEER. Specimen: peripheral blood, collected 28 days after the second AZD1222 dose. The chain is built from TRBV4-3 and TRBJ2-3; 15 nucleotides agree with TRBD2. The receptor comes from an adult who received the AZD1222 COVID-19 vaccine. Written as DNA, the CDR3 is TGCGCCAGCAGCCAAGGCCCGCCTGGTGGACTAGCGGGGGGGCGAAGCACAGATACGCAGTATTTT. This codes for CASSQGPPGGLAGGRSTDTQYF.